Below are 22 T cell receptor beta chains sequenced from a single sample in a study of shared clonotypes between healthy human individuals. Here immunoSEQ multiplex PCR was the method, and the copy in TCRdb shows in-frame clones only, minus some. Among about 1.5 million clones, nearly 99% were seen once, and the ten largest hold less than 0.55%. The sample comprised naive CD4+ T cells sorted from blood. Subset here: CD45RA+ positively selected. The receptors derive from a young man in good health.

This sequence joins TRBV10-2 and TRBJ2-1; D might be TRBD2 (7 bases). The CDR3 is made up of 17 amino acids. The V gene lost 0 bases and the J gene lost 1 base, with 13 bases spanning the gap. Germline V gene data show CDR1 as WSHSY and CDR2 as SAAADI. CDR3 coding DNA: TGCGCCAGCAGTGAGTCGTGGGGGAGGGGGTCCTACAATGAGCAGTTCTTC. As protein: CASSESWGRGSYNEQFF.

This clone appeared once. The rearrangement links TRBV5-6 to TRBJ2-7, with 7 bases lining up with TRBD2. The CDR3 loop spans 15 amino acids. After removal of 0 bases from V and 0 bases from J, the junction contained 3 bases not matched to a gene. Germline V gene sequence: CDR1 SGHDT, CDR2 YYEEEE. The CDR3 bases are TGTGCCAGCAGCTTGGCAGGCGGGAGCTCCTACGAGCAGTACTTC. Its protein is CASSLAGGSSYEQYF.

Notes on this clone: Other DNA variants within this sample encode the same CDR3. This rearrangement joins TRBV5-4 to TRBJ2-1, with TRBD1 matching over 7 bases. The germline CDR1 and CDR2 sequences are SGHNT and YYREEE (reference sequence). J lost 7 bases, V lost 0 bases, and 4 bases had no gene match. CDR3 size: 14 residues. In DNA form, the CDR3 reads TGTGCCAGCAGCTTGGACAGGGGCCCAAATGAGCAGTTCTTC. Translated, it gives CASSLDRGPNEQFF.

This chain connects TRBV29-1 to TRBJ2-1; D might be TRBD1 (6 bases). V was cut by 7 bases and J by 4 bases, with 17 bases left in between. Looked up from germline, CDR1 is SQVTM and CDR2 is ANQGSEA. This CDR3 has 14 amino acids. Here the CDR3 reads CSATGHQNYNEQFF. The CDR3 DNA is TGCAGCGCCACGGGACACCAGAATTACAATGAGCAGTTCTTC.

The chain combines TRBV5-1 with TRBJ1-1; tentative D call: TRBD1 (6 bases). Trimming left V 0 bases short and J 3 bases short, with 12 bases between. Looked up from germline, CDR1 is SGHRS and CDR2 is YFSETQ. The CDR3 loop spans 15 amino acids. The CDR3 protein is CASSLVGQGHTEAFF. In DNA form, the CDR3 reads TGCGCCAGCAGCTTGGTGGGGCAGGGGCACACTGAAGCTTTCTTT.

The V call is TRBV4-1, the J call TRBJ1-4; possibly TRBD1 for D (6 bases). The V gene lost 4 bases and the J gene lost 8 bases, with 14 bases spanning the gap. Germline V gives CDR1 MGHRA, CDR2 YSYEKL. The CDR3 contains 14 residues. The CDR3 loop reads CASSPILRGEKLFF. DNA of the CDR3: TGCGCCAGCAGCCCCATCTTAAGGGGGGAAAAACTGTTTTTT.

This chain connects TRBV9 to TRBJ2-1; TRBD1 or TRBD2 may be the D gene (6 bases each). Trimming pared 1 base from V and 0 bases from J, leaving 14 bases between. CDR1 SGDLS and CDR2 YYNGEE come from the germline V gene. The CDR3 sequence is 17 residues long. CDR3 nucleotide sequence: TGTGCCAGCAGCGTATCAGGAGGGGGGAGCTCCTACAATGAGCAGTTCTTC. Protein product: CASSVSGGGSSYNEQFF.

As DNA, the CDR3 is TGTGCCATCAGTGAAGACCGGTCCCCCGGGGAGCTGTTTTTT. Its protein is CAISEDRSPGELFF. The genes are TRBV10-3 and TRBJ2-2; no definite D call. Between the trimmed V and J ends, which lost 3 bases and 6 bases, there was a span of 11 bases. The V gene's germline CDR1 is ENHRY and CDR2 SYGVKD. The CDR3 totals 14 residues.

Points on this clone: Other DNA sequences in this sample translate to the same CDR3. The chain links TRBV7-8 to TRBJ2-2; D gene unclear. Germline V lookup: CDR1 SGHVS, CDR2 FQNEAQ. Trimming stripped 2 bases from V and 3 bases from J, with 4 bases between. This CDR3 contains 13 residues. CDR3: CASSLRDTGELFF. CDR3 in DNA: TGTGCCAGCAGCTTAAGGGACACCGGGGAGCTGTTTTTT.

V and J are TRBV10-1 and TRBJ2-3; TRBD2 aligns across 10 bases. The CDR3 is made up of 16 amino acids. CDR1 is WNHNN, CDR2 SYGVQD, per germline (reference sequence). The V segment lost 3 bases and the J segment 3 bases; nucleotides outside the gene matches: 6. CDR3: CASSDTLGLATDTQYF. CDR3 bases: TGCGCCAGCAGTGACACCCTGGGACTAGCGACAGATACGCAGTATTTT.

The chain has TRBV7-2 and TRBJ2-7; D unclear. V lost 2 bases and J lost 1, with 12 bases in between. This CDR3 is built from 15 residues. CDR1 and CDR2 from the germline V gene are SGHTA and FQGNSA. CDR3 sequence reads: CASSLTVGFSYEQYF. The CDR3 DNA reads TGTGCCAGCAGCTTAACGGTGGGGTTTTCCTACGAGCAGTACTTC.

The V gene is TRBV7-9, the J gene TRBJ2-5; D may be TRBD1 or TRBD2 (7 bases each). Germline V CDR1 and CDR2: SEHNR, FQNEAQ (reference sequence). V lost 4 bases, J lost 4 bases, and 19 bases lay in between. The CDR3 covers 16 residues. The CDR3 reads CASSSKPTGRGETQYF. CDR3 nucleotide sequence: TGTGCCAGCAGCTCTAAGCCGACAGGGAGGGGAGAGACCCAGTACTTC.

The gene calls are TRBV7-6 and TRBJ1-4; 7 bases map to TRBD1. Looked up from germline, CDR1 is SGHVS and CDR2 is FNYEAQ. This CDR3 comprises 17 residues. Trimming cost V 10 bases and J 3 bases; bases outside gene matches: 17. For the CDR3, the DNA is TGTGCCACCGGAAGGAGGGGCAGGGGGTATTCTAATGAAAAACTGTTTTTT. It is translated as CATGRRGRGYSNEKLFF.

The J gene is TRBJ2-1, the V gene TRBV6-6; tentative D call: TRBD1 (6 bases). The length of the CDR3 is 15 residues. V was shortened by 5 bases and J by 3 bases, with 14 bases between the two germline ends. The germline gives CDR1 MNHNY, CDR2 SVGAGI (reference sequence). CDR3 sequence reads: CASSTSDRNYNEQFF. In DNA form, the CDR3 reads TGTGCCAGCAGTACCTCGGACAGAAACTACAATGAGCAGTTCTTC.

V is TRBV28 and J is TRBJ2-7; D remains ambiguous. With 4 bases removed from V and 0 bases from J, the gap between germline ends came to 10 bases. The CDR3 runs to 14 residues. The germline V gene encodes CDR1 MDHEN and CDR2 SYDVKM. This CDR3 is CASSSPARSYEQYF. CDR3 in DNA: TGTGCCAGCAGTTCTCCGGCCCGCTCCTACGAGCAGTACTTC.

Note on this clone: This specimen includes other DNA sequences encoding the same CDR3. This chain links TRBV7-9 with TRBJ2-1; D unclear. Germline values: CDR1 SEHNR, CDR2 FQNEAQ (reference sequence). The CDR3 runs 14 residues. The V end lost 3 bases, the J end lost 0 bases, and 6 bases lay between the germline ends. CDR3 nucleotides: TGTGCCAGCAGCTTGGCCAGCTCCTACAATGAGCAGTTCTTC. It translates to CASSLASSYNEQFF.

The gene calls are TRBV13 and TRBJ2-1; D not certain. Germline V gene lookup returns CDR1 PRHDT and CDR2 FYEKMQ (reference sequence). V was trimmed by 5 bases and J by 4 bases, leaving 15 bases between them. The CDR3 spans 15 residues. This CDR3 reads CASSHLVGEYNEQFF. Here the CDR3 DNA reads TGTGCCAGCAGCCACCTCGTAGGAGAGTACAATGAGCAGTTCTTC.

The CDR3 nucleotides are TGTGCCAGCAGCCCTAAAGGGGGGGTGGGCGCGAACAATGAGCAGTTCTTC. Its translation: CASSPKGGVGANNEQFF. V and J are TRBV11-2 and TRBJ2-1; maybe TRBD2 (7 bases). This CDR3 is built from 17 residues. Germline V gene lookup returns CDR1 SGHAT and CDR2 FQNNGV. V lost 5 bases to trimming and J lost 5 bases, with 22 bases between them.

The sample holds one count of this clone. V gene TRBV29-1 combines with J gene TRBJ2-7; D remains ambiguous. The V end was cut by 7 bases, the J end by 7 bases, with 17 bases between. This CDR3 region has 12 residues. Germline loops: CDR1 SQVTM, CDR2 ANQGSEA. CDR3 DNA: TGCAGCGGCCGGTATCCCAGTTTTGAGCAGTACTTC. Protein sequence: CSGRYPSFEQYF.

The chain has TRBV7-9 and TRBJ2-7; possibly TRBD1 or TRBD2 for D (6 bases each). This CDR3 region has 15 residues. The V gene's germline CDR1 is SEHNR and CDR2 FQNEAQ (reference sequence). Trimming took 5 bases from V and 2 from J, leaving 16 bases between them. The CDR3 DNA reads as TGTGCCAGCAGCCCCCCCGGGGGCGAACCCTACGAGCAGTACTTC. Encoded protein: CASSPPGGEPYEQYF.

V is TRBV19 and J is TRBJ2-3; 8 bases are a match to TRBD2. V was pared by 4 bases and J by 7 bases, with 7 bases of the junction left unmatched. This CDR3 has 14 residues. Germline V gene lookup returns CDR1 LNHDA and CDR2 SQIVND (reference sequence). The CDR3 spells CASSTRGGTHTQYF. For the CDR3, the DNA is TGTGCCAGTAGTACTCGCGGGGGGACCCATACGCAGTATTTT.

This clone was recorded only once. The V and J genes are TRBV5-1 and TRBJ2-7; 9 nucleotides agree with TRBD1. In germline, CDR1 is SGHRS, CDR2 YFSETQ. Trimming cost V 4 bases and J 5 bases; bases outside gene matches: 7. The CDR3 sequence is 14 residues long. The CDR3 DNA follows: TGCGCCAGCAGCCAACAGGGGGCCACCGACGAGCAGTACTTC. The encoded protein is CASSQQGATDEQYF.